This TCR beta chain was found in a study of control samples from healthy donors and cancer patients. Measured with immunoSEQ multiplex PCR; TCRdb has only the in-frame clones, and not every one. The sample holds 390,000 or so clones, around nine tenths seen once. V was clipped by 2 bases and J by 6 bases, with 18 bases between them. This CDR3 spans 16 amino acids. Per germline, CDR1 PRHDT and CDR2 FYEKMQ (reference sequence). The chain combines TRBV13 with TRBJ2-3; D possibly corresponds to TRBD2 (5 bases). Sequencing was carried out using PBMCs. This clonotype was obtained from a man aged 40-55 years with head and neck cancer. CDR3 sequence reads: CASSLTVTGRGDTQYF. The CDR3 DNA sequence: TGTGCCAGCAGCTTAACGGTCACGGGCAGAGGGGATACGCAGTATTTT.